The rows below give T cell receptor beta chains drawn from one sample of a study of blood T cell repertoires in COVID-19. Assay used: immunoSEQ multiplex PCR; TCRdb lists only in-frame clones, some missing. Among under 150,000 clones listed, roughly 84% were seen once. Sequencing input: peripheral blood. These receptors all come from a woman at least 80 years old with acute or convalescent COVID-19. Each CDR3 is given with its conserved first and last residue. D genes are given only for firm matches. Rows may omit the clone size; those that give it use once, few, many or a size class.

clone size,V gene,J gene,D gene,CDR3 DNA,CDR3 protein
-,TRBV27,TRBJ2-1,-,TGTGCCAGCAATTTGAGGCCGGTTCGGTCCTACAATGAGCAGTTCTTC,CASNLRPVRSYNEQFF
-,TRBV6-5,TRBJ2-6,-,TGTGCCAGCAGCTCAGGGGCGGGGGCCAACGTCCTGACTTTC,CASSSGAGANVLTF
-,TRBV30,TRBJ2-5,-,TGTGCCTGGAGTGTACTCGCTAGTTCTGAGACCCAGTACTTC,CAWSVLASSETQYF
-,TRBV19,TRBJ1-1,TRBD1,TGTGCCAGTAAGACAGGGGGGACTAAAGCTTTCTTT,CASKTGGTKAFF
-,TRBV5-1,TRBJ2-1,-,TGCGCCAGCAGCTTGGCCTGGGGGACAGAGCAGTTCTTC,CASSLAWGTEQFF
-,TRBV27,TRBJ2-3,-,TGTGCCAGCAGTTCAGCGACAGCGATATTCGCAGATACGCAGTATTTT,CASSSATAIFADTQYF
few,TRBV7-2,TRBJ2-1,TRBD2,TGTGCCAGCAGTTTACAGAGTAGCGGGATGAGCTTCTTC,CASSLQSSGMSFF
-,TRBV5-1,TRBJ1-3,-,TGCGCCAGCAGCTTGGAACAGGGACCTGGAAACACCATATATTTT,CASSLEQGPGNTIYF
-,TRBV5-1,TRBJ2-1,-,TGCGCCAGCAGCTCGACTAGCAATGAGCAGTTCTTC,CASSSTSNEQFF
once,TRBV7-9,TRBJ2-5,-,TGTGCCAGCAGCTCCCAAGGGAGGAAAGAGACCCAGTACTTC,CASSSQGRKETQYF
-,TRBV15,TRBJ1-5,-,TGTGCCACCAGCAGAGATCTGCAGGTACGACAGCCCCAGCATTTT,CATSRDLQVRQPQHF
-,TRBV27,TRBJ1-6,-,TGTGCCAGCAGTACTATCGGCCCTGGACTGAACAATTCACCCCTCCACTTT,CASSTIGPGLNNSPLHF
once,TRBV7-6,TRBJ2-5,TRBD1,TGTGCCAGCAGCCGTGGGACAGGGGGTTGGCAAGAGACCCAGTACTTC,CASSRGTGGWQETQYF
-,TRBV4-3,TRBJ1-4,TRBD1,TGCGCCAGCAGCCGGACAGGCCACGTTGCAACTAATGAAAAACTGTTTTTT,CASSRTGHVATNEKLFF
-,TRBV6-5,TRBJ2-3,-,TGTGCCAGCCTCGATGACCTAGTCGATACGCAGTATTTT,CASLDDLVDTQYF
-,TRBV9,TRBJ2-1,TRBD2,TGTGCCAGCAGCGTAAGACCTGGCGGGAGCTCCTACAATGAGCAGTTCTTC,CASSVRPGGSSYNEQFF
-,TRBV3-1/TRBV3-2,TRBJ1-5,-,TGTGCCAGCAGCCAAGTACAGGGTTCCGGGCAGCCCCAGCATTTT,CASSQVQGSGQPQHF
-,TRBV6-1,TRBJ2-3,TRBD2,TGTGCCAGCAGTGGTCCGGGACTAGCGGGCGGATACACAGATACGCAGTATTTT,CASSGPGLAGGYTDTQYF
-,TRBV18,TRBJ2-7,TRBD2,TGTGCCAGCTCACCCCAACTCCTAGCGGAGGGCTACGAAGAGCAGTACTTC,CASSPQLLAEGYEEQYF
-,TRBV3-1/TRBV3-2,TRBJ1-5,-,TGTGCCAGCAGCCAAGGTCGAGGAGGCAATCAGCCCCAGCATTTT,CASSQGRGGNQPQHF
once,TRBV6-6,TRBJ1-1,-,TGTGCCAGCAGTTCCAGGGAGGGCACTGAAGCTTTCTTT,CASSSREGTEAFF
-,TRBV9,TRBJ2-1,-,TGTGCCAGCAGCGGTAGCGGCGGCGCCTACAATGAGCAGTTCTTC,CASSGSGGAYNEQFF
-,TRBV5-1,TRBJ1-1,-,TGCGCCAGCAGCCAGACAGGGAACACTGAAGCTTTCTTT,CASSQTGNTEAFF
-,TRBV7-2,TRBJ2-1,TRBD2,TGTGCCAGCAGAAGTAGCGGGGGGGCCTCTGAGCAGTTCTTC,CASRSSGGASEQFF
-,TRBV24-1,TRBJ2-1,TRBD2,TGTGCCACCAGTGATGTACCGGGTCGGGGGGAGAAATACAATGAGCAGTTCTTC,CATSDVPGRGEKYNEQFF
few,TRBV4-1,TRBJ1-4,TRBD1,TGCGCCAGCAGCCCGATGGGGGGGACAGGGAATGAAAAACTGTTTTTT,CASSPMGGTGNEKLFF
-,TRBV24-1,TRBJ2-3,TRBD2,TGTGCCACCAGTGGGGGCGGCGGGAGGGCCGAGGATACGCAGTATTTT,CATSGGGGRAEDTQYF
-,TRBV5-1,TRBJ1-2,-,TGCGCCAGCAGCTTGGCCGGAGACAGTTACTATGGCTACACCTTC,CASSLAGDSYYGYTF
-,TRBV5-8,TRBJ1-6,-,TGTGCCAGCAGCCGGGGGACCGCGGGCGATTCACCCCTCCACTTT,CASSRGTAGDSPLHF
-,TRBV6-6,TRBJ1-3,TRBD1,TGTGCCAGCAGTTCCGGGGACAGAGGAAACACCATATATTTT,CASSSGDRGNTIYF
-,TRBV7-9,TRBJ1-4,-,TGTGCCAGCAGCTCCTCCCGGGGTTCTAATGAAAAACTGTTTTTT,CASSSSRGSNEKLFF
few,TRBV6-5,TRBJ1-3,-,TGTGCCAGCAGTTTTGTCGCGGGACACACCATATATTTT,CASSFVAGHTIYF
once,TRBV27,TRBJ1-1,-,TGTGCCAGCCGCTCACAGGTGTCCCCGACCGAAGCTTTCTTT,CASRSQVSPTEAFF
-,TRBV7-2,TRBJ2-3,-,TGTGCCAGCAGCTTACTGAGCACAGATACGCAGTATTTT,CASSLLSTDTQYF
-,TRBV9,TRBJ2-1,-,TGTGCCAGCAGCGTAGCTACTGGGTGGTGGGGCGGGGCGGCCGATGAGCAGTTCTTC,CASSVATGWWGGAADEQFF
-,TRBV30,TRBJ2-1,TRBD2,TGTGCCTGGAGGGCCGGGACTAGCGTATACGAGCAGTTCTTC,CAWRAGTSVYEQFF
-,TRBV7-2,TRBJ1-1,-,TGTGCCAGCAGCCTAATCCGGGGGACTGAAGCTTTCTTT,CASSLIRGTEAFF
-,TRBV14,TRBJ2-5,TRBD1,TGTGCCAGCAGCCGTTGGAATACAGGGGAAGAGACCCAGTACTTC,CASSRWNTGEETQYF
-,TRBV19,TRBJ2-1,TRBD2,TGTGCCAGTAGTGGGGGACTAGCGGGGGGAGCCGACTACAATGAGCAGTTCTTC,CASSGGLAGGADYNEQFF
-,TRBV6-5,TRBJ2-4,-,TGTGCCAGCAGTTTCACAGTCACTGTAGCCAAAAACATTCAGTACTTC,CASSFTVTVAKNIQYF
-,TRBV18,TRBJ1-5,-,TGTGCCAGCTCACTCACAAATAAGGGGTATCAGCCCCAGCATTTT,CASSLTNKGYQPQHF
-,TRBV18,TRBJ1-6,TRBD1,TGTGCCAGCTCACCGGGACAGGCTAATTCACCCCTCCACTTT,CASSPGQANSPLHF
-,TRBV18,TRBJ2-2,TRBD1,TGTGCCAGCTCACCGTCACAGGGGTACACCGGGGAGCTGTTTTTT,CASSPSQGYTGELFF
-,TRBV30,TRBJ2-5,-,TGTGCCTGGAGTGTACTTCGTAAGACCCAGTACTTC,CAWSVLRKTQYF
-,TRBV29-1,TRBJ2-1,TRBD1,TGCAGCGTTGATGGACAGGGGACTTACAATGAGCAGTTCTTC,CSVDGQGTYNEQFF
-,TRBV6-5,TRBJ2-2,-,TGTGCCAGCAGCCAAACAGGAGAAACCGGGGAGCTGTTTTTT,CASSQTGETGELFF
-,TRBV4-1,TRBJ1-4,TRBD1,TGCGCCAGCAGCCCCTCGCAGGGGGTGGGTGAAAAACTGTTTTTT,CASSPSQGVGEKLFF
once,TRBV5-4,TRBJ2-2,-,TGTGCCAGCAGCTTTCCGGGGGGCGAAATTAACACCGGGGAGCTGTTTTTT,CASSFPGGEINTGELFF
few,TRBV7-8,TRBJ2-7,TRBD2,TGTGCCAGCAGCTTAGGACTAGCGGGTTTGGGAGAGCAGTACTTC,CASSLGLAGLGEQYF
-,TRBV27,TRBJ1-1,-,TGTGCCAGCAGTTTAGGCACAGCCCTTGAAGCTTTCTTT,CASSLGTALEAFF
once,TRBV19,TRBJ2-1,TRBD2,TGTGCCAGTAGCCGGGCTAGCGGGGGGGCCAATGAGCAGTTCTTC,CASSRASGGANEQFF
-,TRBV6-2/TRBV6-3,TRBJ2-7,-,TGTGCCAGCAGTTATGGGGGGGCCTCCTACGAGCAGTACTTC,CASSYGGASYEQYF
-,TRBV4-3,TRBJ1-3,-,TGCGCCAGCAGCCAAGATCAATCTGCCGGGTCCCTCGTGCATACCATATATTTT,CASSQDQSAGSLVHTIYF